This TCR beta chain was captured in a study of early T cells in non-severe SARS-CoV-2 infection. Across the whole study: RNA in bulk from unsorted whole blood was sequenced, and chains were unpaired. Regarding the study as a whole: Matching against VDJdb likely underestimated virus-specific expansions, favoring anti-spike CD8.

Individual cDNA molecules were tagged with unique molecular identifiers. MiXCR, applied by TCRdb to the 5' RACE reads, yields one record per CDR3 protein. The repertoire holds roughly 24,000 distinct CDR3 sequences, with more than 4% as singletons. This clonotype was seen more than once but under ten times. Its antigen is unknown. The CDR3 is made up of 15 amino acids. V is TRBV3-2 and J is TRBJ2-7. TRBV3-2 is flagged as a pseudogene. The sequenced sample was whole blood. The receptor was isolated from an adult who was a healthcare worker with PCR-confirmed SARS-CoV-2 infection or an uninfected control (not recorded which). CDR3 DNA sequence: TGTGCCAGCAGCCAAGATCGTCGATCTCCCTACGAGCAGTACTTC. It translates to CASSQDRRSPYEQYF.